These 31 T cell receptor beta chains share one sample of origin, sequenced in a study of blood T cells in healthy people across ages. A J-beta primer mix and a sample-barcoded 5' primer were used in a second PCR of about 7 to 12 cycles. TCRdb called the 5' RACE reads again in MiXCR, with one record for every CDR3 protein. The table has approximately 940,000 distinct CDR3 sequences, 48% seen once. Sequencing was done on a sample of blood. These receptors originate from a man younger than 45 in good health.

The chain is built from TRBV5-1 and TRBJ2-5; D unclear. The V gene lost 0 bases and the J gene lost 0 bases, with 9 bases spanning the gap. This CDR3 is 15 amino acids long. Germline assignment: CDR1 SGHRS and CDR2 YFSETQ. CDR3 amino acids: CASSLGFGDQETQYF. The CDR3 DNA follows: TGCGCCAGCAGCTTGGGGTTCGGAGACCAAGAGACCCAGTACTTC.

Only a few counts were recorded for this clonotype. This chain links TRBV7-6 with TRBJ2-7, with 8 bases matching TRBD2. The V and J ends lost 2 bases and 2 bases, in that order; junction bases with no gene match: 11. Looked up from germline, CDR1 is SGHVS and CDR2 is FNYEAQ. The CDR3 length is 17 residues. This CDR3 is CASSLLAGGVFPYEQYF. The DNA for the CDR3 is TGTGCCAGCAGCTTACTGGCGGGGGGCGTATTCCCCTACGAGCAGTACTTC.

A single count supports this clonotype. This chain connects TRBV30 to TRBJ2-4; no firm D call. The J call may be wrong; the DNA end is better matched by TRBJ2-7. This CDR3 is 16 amino acids long. Germline V lookup: CDR1 GTSNPN, CDR2 SVGIG (reference sequence). CDR3 sequence (DNA): TGTGCCTTGGTGGACCTTCGGAAGCGTAGCTCCTACGAGCAGTACTTC. Residues: CALVDLRKRSSYEQYF.

CDR3 protein: CATSEVRANEQFF. In DNA, the CDR3 is TGTGCCACCAGTGAAGTCAGGGCCAATGAGCAGTTCTTC. This chain connects TRBV24-1 to TRBJ2-1, with D tentatively TRBD1 (5 bases). Trimming removed 4 bases at V and 6 bases at J, with 9 bases between. The CDR3 extends over 13 amino acids. In germline, CDR1 is KGHDR, CDR2 SFDVKD.

This clonotype has just a few counts. This chain uses TRBV20-1 with TRBJ2-1; maybe TRBD2 (6 bases). V was cut by 0 bases and J by 7 bases, with 22 bases left in between. The CDR3 spans 17 residues. Germline V CDR1 and CDR2: DFQATT, SNEGSKA (reference sequence). The CDR3 DNA sequence: TGCAGTGCTAGAGATCTGTCGCGCCTAGGGACTGGAAATGAGCAGTTCTTC. Protein: CSARDLSRLGTGNEQFF.

The genes are TRBV5-4 and TRBJ2-3; D is possibly TRBD2 (7 bases). This CDR3 is 15 amino acids long. Trimming took 4 bases from V and 6 from J, leaving 18 bases between them. Germline V gene sequence: CDR1 SGHNT, CDR2 YYREEE (reference sequence). CDR3 residues: CASSPTHEGGDTQYF. In DNA, the CDR3 is TGTGCCAGCAGCCCAACGCACGAGGGGGGGGATACGCAGTATTTT.

The gene calls are TRBV7-9 and TRBJ2-2, with a possible D match to TRBD2 (5 bases). This CDR3 is 16 amino acids long. Germline V gene data show CDR1 as SEHNR and CDR2 as FQNEAQ (reference sequence). V lost 5 bases and J 2 bases, leaving 15 bases between the germline ends. DNA of the CDR3: TGTGCCAGCAGCCGTGAGGGAGAAAAAAACACCGGGGAGCTGTTTTTT. This encodes CASSREGEKNTGELFF.

The chain uses TRBV7-9 and TRBJ2-7, with a possible D match to TRBD1 (5 bases). V lost 3 bases to trimming and J lost 3 bases, with 12 bases between them. CDR1 and CDR2 from the germline V gene are SEHNR and FQNEAQ (reference sequence). The CDR3 has 14 residues. CDR3 in amino acids: CASSLGQAYYEQYF. The CDR3 nucleotides are TGTGCCAGCAGCTTGGGGCAGGCCTACTACGAGCAGTACTTC.

The chain uses TRBV24-1 and TRBJ2-7; D may be TRBD2 (5 bases). The J call is in doubt because the DNA end fits TRBJ2-5 better. Germline lookup yields CDR1 KGHDR and CDR2 SFDVKD. CDR3 length: 13 amino acids. In nucleotides, the CDR3 is TGTGCCACCAGTGATTCAGGACGGGGGACCCAGTACTTC. This encodes CATSDSGRGTQYF.

Only one count was recorded for this clonotype. The chain combines TRBV9 with TRBJ2-2; 9 nucleotides line up with TRBD1. Germline CDR1 is SGDLS and CDR2 is YYNGEE. With V trimmed by 0 bases and J by 5 bases, 8 bases remained unmatched. The CDR3 runs 17 residues. The CDR3 protein is CASSVDSFGTGTGELFF. The CDR3 DNA sequence: TGTGCCAGCAGCGTAGACTCTTTCGGGACAGGGACCGGGGAGCTGTTTTTT.

The V and J genes are TRBV6-5 and TRBJ2-6; 12 bases are shared with TRBD2. Germline V gene data show CDR1 as MNHEY and CDR2 as SVGAGI. CDR3 size: 19 residues. The V gene end was trimmed by 0 bases and the J gene end by 2 bases; junction bases not matched to a gene: 5. The CDR3 DNA follows: TGTGCCAGCAGTTACTCACCTCCTAGCGGGGGGGCTGGGGCCAACGTCCTGACTTTC. Translating gives CASSYSPPSGGAGANVLTF.

The chain uses TRBV3-1 and TRBJ1-1, with TRBD1 matching over 7 bases. The J segment lost 6 bases and the V segment lost 2 bases, leaving 3 bases of the junction unmatched. Germline CDR1 is LGHDT and CDR2 is YNNKEL (reference sequence). This CDR3 has 13 residues. Here the CDR3 reads CASSQRDSSEAFF. The CDR3 DNA sequence: TGTGCCAGCAGCCAAAGGGACAGCTCTGAAGCTTTCTTT.

The CDR3: CASSYLSSGGLTDTQYF. For the CDR3, the DNA is TGTGCCAGCAGTTACTTGTCTAGCGGGGGCCTCACAGATACGCAGTATTTT. V gene TRBV6-5 combines with J gene TRBJ2-3; TRBD2 aligns across 10 bases. With 1 base clipped from V and 2 bases from J, the junction kept 6 bases outside the gene matches. The CDR3 spans 17 residues. CDR1 is MNHEY and CDR2 is SVGAGI in the germline V gene.

CDR3 loop: CASSARTGGLTEAFF. In nucleotides, the CDR3 is TGTGCCAGCAGTGCCAGAACAGGGGGTCTCACTGAAGCTTTCTTT. The chain couples TRBV27 to TRBJ1-1; TRBD1 aligns across 8 bases. The V gene's germline CDR1 is MNHEY and CDR2 SMNVEV (reference sequence). This CDR3 has 15 amino acids. V shed 5 bases, J shed 4 bases, and the junction held 9 bases outside the gene matches.

The genes are TRBV28 and TRBJ1-2; TRBD1 matches at 8 bases. The ends lost 2 bases at V and 4 bases at J; junction bases unmatched: 3. This CDR3 is 14 amino acids long. Per the germline V gene, CDR1 is MDHEN and CDR2 is SYDVKM. CDR3 loop: CASSLPGQVYGYTF. Written as DNA, the CDR3 is TGTGCCAGCAGTTTACCGGGACAGGTCTATGGCTACACCTTC.

Only a few counts were recorded for this clonotype. The genes are TRBV12-3 or TRBV12-4 and TRBJ1-4, with D hard to call. The CDR3 contains 13 residues. V was trimmed by 10 bases and J by 5 bases, leaving 14 bases between them. For the CDR3, the DNA is TGTGCCACCTCAGTTGAGGAAAATGAAAAACTGTTTTTT. The encoded protein is CATSVEENEKLFF.

This sequence joins TRBV12-3 or TRBV12-4 and TRBJ1-2; 12 bases match TRBD1. The CDR3 is 16 amino acids. The ends lost 4 bases at V and 8 bases at J; junction bases unmatched: 11. CDR3 DNA sequence: TGTGCCAGCAGTTCCGGGTCGGGACAGGGGGCAAAAGGCTACACCTTC. Translated: CASSSGSGQGAKGYTF.

The chain employs TRBV7-9 and TRBJ1-6; no firm D call. In germline, CDR1 is SEHNR, CDR2 FQNEAQ (reference sequence). CDR3 size: 14 residues. V was shortened by 2 bases and J by 6 bases, with 8 bases between the two germline ends. This CDR3 is CASSLLQINSPLHF. The CDR3 nucleotides read TGTGCCAGCAGCTTATTGCAGATTAATTCACCCCTCCACTTT.

The chain couples TRBV5-1 to TRBJ2-2, with 8 nucleotides matching TRBD1. The length of the CDR3 is 16 residues. Looked up from germline, CDR1 is SGHRS and CDR2 is YFSETQ. V shed 2 bases and J 6 bases; nucleotides not matched to a gene: 9. Here the CDR3 reads CASSLDRTGLAGELFF. The CDR3 bases are TGCGCCAGCAGCTTAGACCGGACAGGGCTGGCCGGGGAGCTGTTTTTT.

J is TRBJ2-1 and V is TRBV4-3; D ambiguous. The CDR3 consists of 16 residues. The ends were cut back, 0 bases at V and 8 bases at J, with 17 bases in the middle. Germline CDR1 is LGHNA and CDR2 is YSLEER. This CDR3 reads CASSQDAPRNEDEQFF. CDR3 sequence (DNA): TGCGCCAGCAGCCAAGATGCTCCACGGAATGAAGATGAGCAGTTCTTC.

Ten or more counts support this clonotype. In nucleotides, the CDR3 is TGTGCCAGCAGCTTAGATGCAGGCCCGAACACTGAAGCTTTCTTT. Protein product: CASSLDAGPNTEAFF. The chain uses TRBV11-3 and TRBJ1-1; no clear D. Germline CDR1 SGHNT, CDR2 YENEEA. The CDR3 consists of 15 residues. Between the trimmed V and J ends, which lost 0 bases and 1 base, there was a span of 9 bases. Full variable domain (rest looked up from reference TRBV11-3 and TRBJ1-1): EAGVVQSPRYKIIEKKQPVAFWCNPISGHNTLYWYLQNLGQGPELLIRYENEEAVDDSQLPKDRFSAERLKGVDSTLKIQPAELGDSAVYLCASSLDAGPNTEAFFGQGTRLTVV.

DNA of the CDR3: TGTGCCAGCAGGGACAGGGAATACATTCAGTACTTC. Translating it yields CASRDREYIQYF. The chain joins TRBV21-1 to TRBJ2-4; whether TRBD1, the table's D call, matches the DNA was not checked. TRBV21-1 constitutes a pseudogene. The CDR3 runs to 12 residues.

The chain combines TRBV4-3 with TRBJ1-6; D may be TRBD1 (6 bases). The CDR3 spans 17 residues. The germline V gene encodes CDR1 LGHNA and CDR2 YSLEER. Trimming left V 0 bases short and J 0 bases short, with 9 bases between. The CDR3 DNA reads TGCGCCAGCAGCCAAGATCAGGGGAGCTCCTATAATTCACCCCTCCACTTT. Translating it yields CASSQDQGSSYNSPLHF.

This chain joins TRBV12-3 or TRBV12-4 and TRBJ2-2; no definite D call. There are 11 residues in the CDR3. Trimming took off 5 bases at V and 4 bases at J, with 2 bases between the two ends. CDR3 loop: CASSTTGELFF. The CDR3 nucleotides read TGTGCCAGCAGTACCACCGGGGAGCTGTTTTTT.

J is TRBJ2-3 and V is TRBV6-5; weak D call: TRBD2 (6 bases). Between the trimmed V and J ends, which lost 6 bases and 4 bases, there was a span of 14 bases. This CDR3 spans 14 amino acids. Germline assignment: CDR1 MNHEY and CDR2 SVGAGI. CDR3 nucleotides: TGTGCCAGCAGGCCAGGGACTCATCCAGATACGCAGTATTTT. It codes for CASRPGTHPDTQYF.

Note on this clonotype: Since a much larger clone is just one base distant, this may be a read error. Here the CDR3 reads CAIRTANYGYTF. The DNA for the CDR3 is TGTGCCATCAGGACAGCTAACTATGGCTACACCTTC. The chain carries TRBV10-3 and TRBJ1-2, with D possibly matching TRBD1 (5 bases). The CDR3 runs to 12 residues. The germline CDR1 and CDR2 sequences are ENHRY and SYGVKD. Trimming took off 6 bases at V and 0 bases at J, with 5 bases between the two ends.

This chain links TRBV6-1 with TRBJ1-2; 11 bases line up with TRBD1. This CDR3 contains 16 residues. J lost 3 bases, V lost 3 bases, and 6 bases had no gene match. From germline, CDR1 is MNHNS and CDR2 SASEGT. This CDR3 is CASSDGGTGGYYGYTF. The CDR3 DNA follows: TGTGCCAGCAGTGATGGAGGGACAGGGGGATACTATGGCTACACCTTC.

This clonotype has a handful of counts. This chain links TRBV2 with TRBJ2-2; 9 bases line up with TRBD1. Trimming removed 4 bases from V and 2 bases from J; junction bases left unmatched: 2. This CDR3 contains 15 residues. Per germline, CDR1 SNHLY and CDR2 FYNNEI. The CDR3 DNA reads TGTGCCAGCAGTGCCACAGGGGGCAACACCGGGGAGCTGTTTTTT. Its protein product is CASSATGGNTGELFF.

This clonotype was picked up many times. The chain couples TRBV9 to TRBJ1-2; TRBD1 might be the D (5 bases). The CDR3 covers 16 residues. Germline V gives CDR1 SGDLS, CDR2 YYNGEE. V shed 3 bases and J shed 6 bases, with 21 bases lying between them. The CDR3 region has the DNA TGTGCCAGCAGCGGGACACCGGGACTAGCGGCTAATGGCTACACCTTC. This translates into CASSGTPGLAANGYTF.

The DNA of the CDR3 is TGTGCCAGCAGTTACTCGAGCAGGGAGGGTGGGGAAGCTTTCTTT. It is translated as CASSYSSREGGEAFF. V is TRBV6-6 and J is TRBJ1-1, with D perhaps matching TRBD1 (5 bases). V shed 0 bases and J shed 8 bases, with 16 bases lying between them. This CDR3 spans 15 amino acids. Germline CDR1 MNHNY, CDR2 SVGAGI (reference sequence).

This clonotype was counted many times. A single base separates this from a much larger clone, so it may be a read error. The J gene is TRBJ2-5, the V gene TRBV9, with 8 bases identical to TRBD2. Germline V gene lookup returns CDR1 SGDLS and CDR2 YYNGEE. V shed 0 bases, J shed 11 bases, and the junction held 12 bases outside the gene matches. The CDR3 runs to 15 residues. The CDR3 region is CASSVAQAGTRQQYF. The CDR3 DNA is TGTGCCAGCAGCGTAGCCCAAGCCGGGACTAGGCAGCAGTACTTC.